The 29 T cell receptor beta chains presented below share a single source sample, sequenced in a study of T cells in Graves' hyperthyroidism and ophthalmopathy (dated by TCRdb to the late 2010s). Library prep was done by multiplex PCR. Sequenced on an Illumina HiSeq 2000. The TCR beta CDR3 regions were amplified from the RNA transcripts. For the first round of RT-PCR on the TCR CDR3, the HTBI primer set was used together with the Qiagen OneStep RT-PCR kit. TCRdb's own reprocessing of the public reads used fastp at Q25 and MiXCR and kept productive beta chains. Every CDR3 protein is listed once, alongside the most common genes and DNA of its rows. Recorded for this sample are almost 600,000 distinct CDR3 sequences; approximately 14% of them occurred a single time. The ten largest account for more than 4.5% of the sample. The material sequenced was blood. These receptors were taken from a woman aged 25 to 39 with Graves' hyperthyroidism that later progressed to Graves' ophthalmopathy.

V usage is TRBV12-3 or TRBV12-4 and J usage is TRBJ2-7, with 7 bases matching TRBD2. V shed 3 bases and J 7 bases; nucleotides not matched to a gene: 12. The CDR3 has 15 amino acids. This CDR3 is CASSLAGLVGGEQYF. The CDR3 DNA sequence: TGTGCCAGCAGTTTGGCCGGACTAGTGGGAGGAGAGCAGTACTTC.

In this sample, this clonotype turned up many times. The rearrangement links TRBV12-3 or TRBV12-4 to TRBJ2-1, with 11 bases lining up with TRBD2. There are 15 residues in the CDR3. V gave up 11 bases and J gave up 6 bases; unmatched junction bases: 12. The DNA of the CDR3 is TGTGCCGCAGGGGTAGCGGGAGGGTCGTCCAATGAGCAGTTCTTC. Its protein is CAAGVAGGSSNEQFF.

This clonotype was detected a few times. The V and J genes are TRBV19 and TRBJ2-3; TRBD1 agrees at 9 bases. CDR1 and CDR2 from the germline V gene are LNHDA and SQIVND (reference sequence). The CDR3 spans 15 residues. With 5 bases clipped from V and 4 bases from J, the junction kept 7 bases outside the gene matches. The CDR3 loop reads CASSSSQGAADTQYF. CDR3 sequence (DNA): TGTGCCAGTAGTTCCTCACAGGGGGCAGCAGATACGCAGTATTTT. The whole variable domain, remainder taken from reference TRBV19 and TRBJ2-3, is DGGITQSPKYLFRKEGQNVTLSCEQNLNHDAMYWYRQDPGQGLRLIYYSQIVNDFQKGDIAEGYSVSREKKESFPLTVTSAQKNPTAFYLCASSSSQGAADTQYFGPGTRLTVL.

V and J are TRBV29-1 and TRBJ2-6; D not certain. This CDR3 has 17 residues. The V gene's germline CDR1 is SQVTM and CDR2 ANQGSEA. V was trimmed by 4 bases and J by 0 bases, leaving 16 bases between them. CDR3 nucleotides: TGCAGCGTTGGGAAGAAGGACCCTCTCTCTGGGGCCAACGTCCTGACTTTC. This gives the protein CSVGKKDPLSGANVLTF. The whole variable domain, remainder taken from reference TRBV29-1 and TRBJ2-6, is SAVISQKPSRDICQRGTSLTIQCQVDSQVTMMFWYRQQPGQSLTLIATANQGSEATYESGFVIDKFPISRPNLTFSTLTVSNMSPEDSSIYLCSVGKKDPLSGANVLTFGAGSRLTVL.

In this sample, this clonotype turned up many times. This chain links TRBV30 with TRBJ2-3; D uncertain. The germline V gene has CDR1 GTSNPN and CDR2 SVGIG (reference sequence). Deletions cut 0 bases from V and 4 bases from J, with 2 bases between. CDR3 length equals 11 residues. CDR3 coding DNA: TGTGCCTGGAGTGTGTCAGATACGCAGTATTTT. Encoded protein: CAWSVSDTQYF.

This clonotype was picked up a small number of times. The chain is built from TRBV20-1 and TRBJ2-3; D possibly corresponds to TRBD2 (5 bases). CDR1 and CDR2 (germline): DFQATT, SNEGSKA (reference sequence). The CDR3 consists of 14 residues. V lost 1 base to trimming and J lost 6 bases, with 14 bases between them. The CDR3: CSARVPGSGDTQYF. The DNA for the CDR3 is TGCAGTGCTAGAGTACCGGGGTCCGGGGATACGCAGTATTTT.

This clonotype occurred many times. Written as DNA, the CDR3 is TGTGCCAGCAGTGCCGGGACAGGGCGAAACACCATATATTTT. Translated, it gives CASSAGTGRNTIYF. The chain recombines TRBV6-1 with TRBJ1-3; 9 positions match TRBD1. Losses at the gene ends were 4 bases for V and 5 bases for J; bases not matched to a gene: 3. This CDR3 is 14 amino acids long. Looked up from germline, CDR1 is MNHNS and CDR2 is SASEGT.

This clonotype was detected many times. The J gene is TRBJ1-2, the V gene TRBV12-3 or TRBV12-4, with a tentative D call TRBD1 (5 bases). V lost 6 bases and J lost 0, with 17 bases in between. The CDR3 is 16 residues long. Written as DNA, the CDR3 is TGTGCCAGCAGAAAGAGAGACAGCCCAGCTAACTATGGCTACACCTTC. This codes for CASRKRDSPANYGYTF.

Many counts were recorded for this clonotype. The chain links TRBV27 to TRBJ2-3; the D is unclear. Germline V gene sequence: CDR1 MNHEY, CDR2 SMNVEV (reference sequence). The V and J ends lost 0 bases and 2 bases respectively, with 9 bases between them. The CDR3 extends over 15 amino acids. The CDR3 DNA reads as TGTGCCAGCAGTTTATCGCTCGGCACCACAGATACGCAGTATTTT. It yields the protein CASSLSLGTTDTQYF.

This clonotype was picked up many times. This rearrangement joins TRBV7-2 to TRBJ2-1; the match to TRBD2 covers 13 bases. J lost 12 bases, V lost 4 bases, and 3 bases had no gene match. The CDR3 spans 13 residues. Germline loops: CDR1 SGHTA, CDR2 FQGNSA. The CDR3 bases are TGTGCCAGCAGCTCGGGACTAGCGGGACGGCAGTTCTTC. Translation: CASSSGLAGRQFF.

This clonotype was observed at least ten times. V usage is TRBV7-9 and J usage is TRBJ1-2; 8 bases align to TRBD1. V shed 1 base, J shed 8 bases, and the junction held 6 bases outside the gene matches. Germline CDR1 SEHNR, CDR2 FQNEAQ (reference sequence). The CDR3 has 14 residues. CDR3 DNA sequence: TGTGCCAGCAGCTTAGAAGACAGGGGATGGGGCTACACCTTC. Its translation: CASSLEDRGWGYTF.

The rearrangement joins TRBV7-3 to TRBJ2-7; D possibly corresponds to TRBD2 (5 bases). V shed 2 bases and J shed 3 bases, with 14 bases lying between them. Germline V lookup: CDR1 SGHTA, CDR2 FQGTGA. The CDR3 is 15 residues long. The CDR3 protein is CASSLSRGHFYEQYF. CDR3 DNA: TGTGCCAGCAGCTTATCTAGAGGGCACTTCTACGAGCAGTACTTC.

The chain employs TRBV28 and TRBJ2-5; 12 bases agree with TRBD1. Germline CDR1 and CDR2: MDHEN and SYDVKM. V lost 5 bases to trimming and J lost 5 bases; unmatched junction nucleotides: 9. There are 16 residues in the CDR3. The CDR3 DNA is TGTGCCAGCAGTCCGCTCCGGGACAGGGGGCAGGAGACCCAGTACTTC. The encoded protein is CASSPLRDRGQETQYF.

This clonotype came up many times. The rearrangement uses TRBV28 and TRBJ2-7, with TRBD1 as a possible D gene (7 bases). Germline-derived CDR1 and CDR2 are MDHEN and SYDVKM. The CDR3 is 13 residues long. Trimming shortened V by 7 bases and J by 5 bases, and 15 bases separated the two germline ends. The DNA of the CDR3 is TGTGCCAGCACTCTTGGAGGGGGCGACGAGCAGTACTTC. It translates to CASTLGGGDEQYF.

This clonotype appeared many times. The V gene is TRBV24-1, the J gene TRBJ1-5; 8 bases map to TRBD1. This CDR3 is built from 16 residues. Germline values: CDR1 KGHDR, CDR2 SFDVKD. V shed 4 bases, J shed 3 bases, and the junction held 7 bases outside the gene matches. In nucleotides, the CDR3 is TGTGCCACCAGTGACTCGAGACAGGGGTTCAATCAGCCCCAGCATTTT. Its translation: CATSDSRQGFNQPQHF.

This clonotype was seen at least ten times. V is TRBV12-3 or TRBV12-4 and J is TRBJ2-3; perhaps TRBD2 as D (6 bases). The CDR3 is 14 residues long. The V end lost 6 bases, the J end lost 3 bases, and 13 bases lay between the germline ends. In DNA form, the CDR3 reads TGTGCCAGCAGCGAGCGGGTAGATACAGATACGCAGTATTTT. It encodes CASSERVDTDTQYF.

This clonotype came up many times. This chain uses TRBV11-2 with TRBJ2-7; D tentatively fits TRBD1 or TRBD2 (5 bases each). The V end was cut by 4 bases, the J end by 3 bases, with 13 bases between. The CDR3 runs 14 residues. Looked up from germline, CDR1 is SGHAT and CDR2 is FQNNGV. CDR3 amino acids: CASSSRDGNYEQYF. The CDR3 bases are TGTGCCAGCAGCTCCCGGGACGGGAACTACGAGCAGTACTTC. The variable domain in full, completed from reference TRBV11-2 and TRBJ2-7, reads EAGVAQSPRYKIIEKRQSVAFWCNPISGHATLYWYQQILGQGPKLLIQFQNNGVVDDSQLPKDRFSAERLKGVDSTLKIQPAKLEDSAVYLCASSSRDGNYEQYFGPGTRLTVT.

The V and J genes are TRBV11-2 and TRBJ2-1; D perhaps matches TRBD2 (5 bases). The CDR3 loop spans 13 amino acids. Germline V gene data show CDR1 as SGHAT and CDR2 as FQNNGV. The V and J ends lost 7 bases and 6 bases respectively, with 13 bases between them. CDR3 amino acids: CASTFAGPNEQFF. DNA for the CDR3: TGTGCCAGCACTTTCGCGGGCCCCAATGAGCAGTTCTTC. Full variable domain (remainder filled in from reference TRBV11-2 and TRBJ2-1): EAGVAQSPRYKIIEKRQSVAFWCNPISGHATLYWYQQILGQGPKLLIQFQNNGVVDDSQLPKDRFSAERLKGVDSTLKIQPAKLEDSAVYLCASTFAGPNEQFFGPGTRLTVL.

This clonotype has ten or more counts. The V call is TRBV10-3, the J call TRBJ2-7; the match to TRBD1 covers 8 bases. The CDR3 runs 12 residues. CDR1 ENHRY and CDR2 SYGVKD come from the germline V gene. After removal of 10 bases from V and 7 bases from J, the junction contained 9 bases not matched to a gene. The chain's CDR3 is CATRTGSGEQYF. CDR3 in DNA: TGTGCCACCCGGACAGGGTCAGGGGAGCAGTACTTC.

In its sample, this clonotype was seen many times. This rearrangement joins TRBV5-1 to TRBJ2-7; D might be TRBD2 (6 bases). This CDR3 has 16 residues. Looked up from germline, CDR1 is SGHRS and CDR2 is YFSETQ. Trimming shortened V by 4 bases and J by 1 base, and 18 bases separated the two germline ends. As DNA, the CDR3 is TGCGCCAGCAGCCCTGGACGCGGGACGGAATCCTACGAGCAGTACTTC. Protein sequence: CASSPGRGTESYEQYF.

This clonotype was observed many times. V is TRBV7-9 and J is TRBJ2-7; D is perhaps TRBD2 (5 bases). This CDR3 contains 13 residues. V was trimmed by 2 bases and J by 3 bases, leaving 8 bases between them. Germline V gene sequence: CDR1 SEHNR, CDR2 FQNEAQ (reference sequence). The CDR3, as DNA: TGTGCCAGCAGCTTACCCCGGGGCTACGAGCAGTACTTC. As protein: CASSLPRGYEQYF.

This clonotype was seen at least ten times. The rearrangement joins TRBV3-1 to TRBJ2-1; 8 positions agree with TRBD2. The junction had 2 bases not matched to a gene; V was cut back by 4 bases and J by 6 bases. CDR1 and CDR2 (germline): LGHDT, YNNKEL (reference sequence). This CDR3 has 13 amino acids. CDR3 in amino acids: CASSRGLGNEQFF. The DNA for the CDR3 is TGTGCCAGCAGCCGGGGACTAGGCAATGAGCAGTTCTTC.

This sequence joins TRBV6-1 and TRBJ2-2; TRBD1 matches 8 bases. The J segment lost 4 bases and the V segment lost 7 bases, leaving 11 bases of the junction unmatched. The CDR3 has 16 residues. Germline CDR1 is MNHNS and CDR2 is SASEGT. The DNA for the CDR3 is TGTGCCAGCATTATTACCAGGGGGCCGAGCACCGGGGAGCTGTTTTTT. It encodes CASIITRGPSTGELFF.

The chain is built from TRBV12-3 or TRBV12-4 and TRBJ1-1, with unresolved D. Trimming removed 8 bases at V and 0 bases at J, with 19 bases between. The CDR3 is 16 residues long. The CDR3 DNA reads TGTGCCAGCGATGGCAGAACCTCACTCATGAACACTGAAGCTTTCTTT. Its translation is CASDGRTSLMNTEAFF.

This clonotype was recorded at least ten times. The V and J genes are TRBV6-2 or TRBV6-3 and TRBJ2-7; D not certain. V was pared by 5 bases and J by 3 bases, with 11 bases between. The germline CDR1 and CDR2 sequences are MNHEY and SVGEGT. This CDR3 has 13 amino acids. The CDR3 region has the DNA TGTGCCAGCAGTCGACAACTACACTACGAGCAGTACTTC. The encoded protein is CASSRQLHYEQYF.

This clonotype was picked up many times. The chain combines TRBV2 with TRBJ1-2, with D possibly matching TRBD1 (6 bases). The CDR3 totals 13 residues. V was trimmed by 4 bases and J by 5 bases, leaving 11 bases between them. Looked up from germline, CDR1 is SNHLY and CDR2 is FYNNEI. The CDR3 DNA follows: TGTGCCAGCAGTGCCTGGACAGCATATGGCTACACCTTC. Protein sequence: CASSAWTAYGYTF.

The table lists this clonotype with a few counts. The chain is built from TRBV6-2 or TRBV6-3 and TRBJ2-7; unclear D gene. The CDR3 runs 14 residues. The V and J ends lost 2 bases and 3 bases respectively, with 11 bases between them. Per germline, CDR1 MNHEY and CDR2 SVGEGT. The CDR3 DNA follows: TGTGCCAGCAGTTACAAGGAAATCAGCTACGAGCAGTACTTC. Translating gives CASSYKEISYEQYF.

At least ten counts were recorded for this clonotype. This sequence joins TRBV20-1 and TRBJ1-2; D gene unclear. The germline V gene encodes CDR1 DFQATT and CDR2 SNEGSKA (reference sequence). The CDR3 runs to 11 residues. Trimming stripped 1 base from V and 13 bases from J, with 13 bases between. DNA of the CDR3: TGCAGTGCTAGAGTGGCAGAAATACTCACCTTC. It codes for CSARVAEILTF.

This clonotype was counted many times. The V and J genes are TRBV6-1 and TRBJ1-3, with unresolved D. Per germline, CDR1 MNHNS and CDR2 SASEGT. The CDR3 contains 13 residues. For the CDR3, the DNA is TGTGCACTACTCCGGGAAACTGGAAACACCATATATTTT. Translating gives CALLRETGNTIYF.